This TCR beta chain was identified in a study of cytomegalovirus exposure and HLA in healthy donors. Overall study context: A preliminary data release comprised roughly 80 million unique TCRs obtained from HLA-typed donors.

V shed 3 bases and J shed 4 bases, with 14 bases lying between them. The CDR3 is 15 amino acids. Per germline, CDR1 KGHSH and CDR2 LQKENI. Regarding the study as a whole: Later work found that TCR association rates differed between HLA loci; DRB1 had the most and HLA-C the fewest. Usually a TCR sequence was rare, but some public TCRs were found in many donors. Previous analysis showed most TCR beta V segments were productive about 87% or about 30% of the time.

This PCR relied on a set of 60 Vbeta primers and 13 Jbeta primers. Measured with immunoSEQ multiplex PCR; TCRdb has only the in-frame clones, and not every one. The table records around 96,000 clones, about 84% of them present only once. As for this clone: Its target is unknown.

This sequence originates from a man between 18 and 35 years old in good health and CMV-seronegative. Sequencing input: PBMCs. The chain has TRBV18 and TRBJ2-3; D possibly corresponds to TRBD1 (6 bases). CDR3 amino acids: CASSPQGSGADTQYF. CDR3 bases: TGTGCCAGCTCACCCCAGGGGAGTGGCGCAGATACGCAGTATTTT.